These 14 T cell receptor beta chains were sequenced from one sample in a study of blood T cell repertoires in COVID-19. Generated by immunoSEQ multiplex PCR, the TCRdb table keeps only in-frame clones and is missing some. This sample has a few hundred thousand clones; 70% to 90% occur once, and the top ten carry 1.2%. Sequencing used PBMCs or T cells enriched from blood (not recorded which). These receptor sequences come from a woman aged 18-30 years who had recovered from COVID-19.

The J gene is TRBJ1-5, the V gene TRBV6-5; D gene uncertain. CDR3 length: 13 residues. V dropped 0 bases and J dropped 4 bases, with 4 bases sitting between them. Germline assignment: CDR1 MNHEY and CDR2 SVGAGI. The chain's CDR3 is CASSYSSNQPQHF. The DNA for the CDR3 is TGTGCCAGCAGTTACTCGTCGAATCAGCCCCAGCATTTT.

The chain carries TRBV4-3 and TRBJ2-1, with 10 bases identical to TRBD2. The germline CDR1 and CDR2 sequences are LGHNA and YSLEER. V was clipped by 3 bases and J by 2 bases; unmatched bases: 10. CDR3 length: 18 residues. The CDR3 DNA is TGCGCCAGCAGCCAGGATGCGATAGGACTAGCGGCCTACAATGAGCAGTTCTTC. Translating it yields CASSQDAIGLAAYNEQFF.

This clone was seen a single time. The V and J genes are TRBV12-5 and TRBJ2-2, with TRBD1 matching 9 bases. V shed 0 bases and J 4 bases; nucleotides not matched to a gene: 3. CDR3 length: 16 residues. Germline V gives CDR1 LGHNT, CDR2 FRNRAP. CDR3: CASGLVQGASTGELFF. In nucleotides, the CDR3 is TGTGCTAGTGGTTTGGTACAGGGGGCTTCCACCGGGGAGCTGTTTTTT.

The chain couples TRBV20-1 to TRBJ1-2, with no clear D. This CDR3 spans 13 amino acids. V was shortened by 3 bases and J by 10 bases, with 18 bases between the two germline ends. Germline V lookup: CDR1 DFQATT, CDR2 SNEGSKA (reference sequence). CDR3 amino acids: CSASAGSSRDYTF. The CDR3, as DNA: TGCAGTGCTAGTGCCGGGTCTTCTCGCGACTACACCTTC.

This clone was observed a handful of times. V gene TRBV7-8 combines with J gene TRBJ2-5; maybe TRBD1 (6 bases). V gave up 1 base and J gave up 4 bases, with 10 bases separating them. This CDR3 has 14 amino acids. Germline V lookup: CDR1 SGHVS, CDR2 FQNEAQ. CDR3 protein: CASSLVGRGETQYF. CDR3 in DNA: TGTGCCAGCAGCTTAGTCGGCAGGGGAGAGACCCAGTACTTC. The full variable domain, with the rest looked up from reference TRBV7-8 and TRBJ2-5, is GAGVSQSPRYKVAKRGQDVALRCDPISGHVSLFWYQQALGQGPEFLTYFQNEAQLDKSGLPSDRFFAERPEGSVSTLKIQRTQQEDSAVYLCASSLVGRGETQYFGPGTRLLVL.

This chain joins TRBV15 and TRBJ1-3, with TRBD1 as a possible D gene (6 bases). The CDR3 spans 17 residues. V was clipped by 0 bases and J by 0 bases, with 12 bases between them. Germline loops: CDR1 LNHNV, CDR2 YYDKDF (reference sequence). The CDR3 region has the DNA TGTGCCACCAGCAGAGACGCAGGGGCGAACTCTGGAAACACCATATATTTT. It encodes CATSRDAGANSGNTIYF.

This clone was seen a handful of times. The chain links TRBV6-4 to TRBJ2-1, with D possibly matching TRBD2 (6 bases). Per the germline V gene, CDR1 is MRHNA and CDR2 is SNTAGT. The CDR3 is 15 residues long. Trimming shortened V by 0 bases and J by 7 bases, and 13 bases separated the two germline ends. This chain's CDR3 is CASSDSGRHTNEQFF. The CDR3 nucleotides read TGTGCCAGCAGTGACTCGGGGAGGCATACAAATGAGCAGTTCTTC.

The rearrangement uses TRBV9 and TRBJ1-4, with D unclear. Germline lookup yields CDR1 SGDLS and CDR2 YYNGEE. The CDR3 contains 14 residues. Trimming left V 2 bases short and J 5 bases short, with 10 bases between. The CDR3 here is CASSVSAGNEKLFF. The CDR3 coding sequence is TGTGCCAGCAGCGTTTCAGCGGGGAATGAAAAACTGTTTTTT.

The CDR3 DNA reads as TGTGCCAGTAGTCCCCGGGACAGATTGAACACTGAAGCTTTCTTT. Its protein product is CASSPRDRLNTEAFF. The rearrangement links TRBV19 to TRBJ1-1, with 7 nucleotides matching TRBD1. The V and J ends lost 5 bases and 0 bases, in that order; junction bases with no gene match: 6. Germline V gene lookup returns CDR1 LNHDA and CDR2 SQIVND (reference sequence). The CDR3 consists of 15 residues.

The genes are TRBV2 and TRBJ1-3; D uncertain. The CDR3 runs 15 residues. Trimming stripped 4 bases from V and 0 bases from J, with 10 bases between. Germline V gene sequence: CDR1 SNHLY, CDR2 FYNNEI. As DNA, the CDR3 is TGTGCCAGCAGTGGGGGTGGGAGCTCTGGAAACACCATATATTTT. It codes for CASSGGGSSGNTIYF.

The chain links TRBV20-1 to TRBJ1-2, with D hard to call. CDR1 is DFQATT and CDR2 is SNEGSKA in the germline V gene (reference sequence). This CDR3 has 11 residues. Deletions cut 5 bases from V and 5 bases from J, with 9 bases between. The CDR3: CSAARTYGYTF. The CDR3 region has the DNA TGCAGTGCTGCCCGGACTTATGGCTACACCTTC.

The chain joins TRBV5-6 to TRBJ1-1; TRBD1 matches at 7 bases. V lost 4 bases and J lost 1; bases outside the gene matches: 4. The CDR3 is 14 amino acids. CDR1 is SGHDT and CDR2 is YYEEEE in the germline V gene. The CDR3 loop is CASSKGQRNTEAFF. The CDR3 coding sequence is TGTGCCAGCAGCAAGGGACAGAGGAACACTGAAGCTTTCTTT. Full variable domain (missing parts from reference TRBV5-6 and TRBJ1-1): DAGVTQSPTHLIKTRGQQVTLRCSPKSGHDTVSWYQQALGQGPQFIFQYYEEEERQRGNFPDRFSGHQFPNYSSELNVNALLLGDSALYLCASSKGQRNTEAFFGQGTRLTVV.

J is TRBJ2-1 and V is TRBV4-1, with 11 bases aligning to TRBD1. Looked up from germline, CDR1 is MGHRA and CDR2 is YSYEKL. This CDR3 is 14 amino acids long. V lost 5 bases to trimming and J lost 7 bases; unmatched junction nucleotides: 4. For the CDR3, the DNA is TGCGCCAGCAGCTTAGGACAGGGGGCGAATGAGCAGTTCTTC. This translates into CASSLGQGANEQFF.

The CDR3 sequence is CASSQGLGTAGGPYNEQFF. CDR3 DNA: TGCGCCAGCAGCCAAGGCCTGGGGACAGCGGGGGGGCCCTACAATGAGCAGTTCTTC. This chain links TRBV4-3 with TRBJ2-1; 10 nucleotides align to TRBD2. Germline CDR1 LGHNA, CDR2 YSLEER. The CDR3 runs to 19 residues. J was trimmed by 2 bases and V by 1 base; bases with no gene match: 11.